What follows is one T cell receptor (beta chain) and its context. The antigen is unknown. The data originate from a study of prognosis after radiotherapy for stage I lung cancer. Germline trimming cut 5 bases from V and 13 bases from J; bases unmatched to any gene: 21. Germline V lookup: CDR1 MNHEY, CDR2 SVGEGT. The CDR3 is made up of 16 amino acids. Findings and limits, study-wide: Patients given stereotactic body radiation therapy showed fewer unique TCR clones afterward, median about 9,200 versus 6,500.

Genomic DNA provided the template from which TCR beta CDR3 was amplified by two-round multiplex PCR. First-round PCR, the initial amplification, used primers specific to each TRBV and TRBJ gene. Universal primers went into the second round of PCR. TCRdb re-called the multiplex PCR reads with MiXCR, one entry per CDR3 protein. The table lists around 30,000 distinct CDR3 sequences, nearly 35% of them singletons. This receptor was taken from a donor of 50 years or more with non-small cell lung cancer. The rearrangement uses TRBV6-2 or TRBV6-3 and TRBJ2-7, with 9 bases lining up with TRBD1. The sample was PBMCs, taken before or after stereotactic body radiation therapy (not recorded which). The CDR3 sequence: CASSVRTGEGVFEHYF. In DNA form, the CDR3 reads TGTGCCAGCAGTGTGCGGACAGGGGAGGGCGTATTCGAACATTACTTC.